Below, 31 T cell receptor beta chains from the same sample are listed, as sequenced in a study of T-cell memory formation after mild COVID-19. TCRdb called the 5' RACE reads again in MiXCR, with one record for every CDR3 protein. The table lists about 310,000 distinct CDR3 sequences, roughly a fifth of them singletons. The sample taken for sequencing was PBMCs or a T cell subset sorted from them (not recorded which). These receptors came from a man between 18 and 35 years old who had mild COVID-19 (a few samples of this study predate the infection). Cell type and time point are not known.

This clonotype is labeled as medium-sized. The rearrangement uses TRBV20-1 and TRBJ2-5; no clear D. This CDR3 region has 15 residues. V lost 0 bases and J lost 3, with 14 bases in between. Germline assignment: CDR1 DFQATT and CDR2 SNEGSKA (reference sequence). The CDR3 here is CSARDLRQAEETQYF. CDR3 nucleotides: TGCAGTGCTAGAGATCTGAGGCAGGCCGAAGAGACCCAGTACTTC.

This clonotype was found a few times. This rearrangement joins TRBV11-2 to TRBJ2-2; 8 bases match TRBD1. CDR1 and CDR2 from the germline V gene are SGHAT and FQNNGV. Trimming at V came to 4 bases and at J to 5 bases, leaving 6 bases not matched to a gene. CDR3 length: 15 residues. The CDR3 reads CASSSGQGWTGELFF. CDR3 nucleotide sequence: TGTGCCAGCAGCTCCGGACAGGGATGGACCGGGGAGCTGTTTTTT.

The rearrangement links TRBV30 to TRBJ1-3, with D maybe TRBD1 (5 bases). Germline V gene lookup returns CDR1 GTSNPN and CDR2 SVGIG (reference sequence). This CDR3 is 14 amino acids long. The V end lost 2 bases, the J end lost 3 bases, and 11 bases lay between the germline ends. The CDR3 reads CAWSPTVIGNTIYF. The CDR3 DNA reads as TGTGCCTGGAGTCCGACAGTGATTGGAAACACCATATATTTT.

V is TRBV7-2 and J is TRBJ2-3; 9 nucleotides agree with TRBD2. The CDR3 spans 16 residues. CDR1 and CDR2 from the germline V gene are SGHTA and FQGNSA. V shed 6 bases and J 0 bases; nucleotides not matched to a gene: 7. The CDR3 sequence: CASREISGGSTDTQYF. The CDR3 DNA is TGTGCCAGCAGGGAAATTAGCGGGGGTAGCACAGATACGCAGTATTTT.

The table lists this clonotype with a few counts. The chain is built from TRBV5-1 and TRBJ1-1; D ambiguous. V lost 1 base and J lost 1, with 11 bases in between. CDR1 and CDR2 (germline): SGHRS, YFSETQ. The CDR3 sequence is 15 residues long. The CDR3 spells CASSLTMNRNTEAFF. DNA of the CDR3: TGCGCCAGCAGCTTGACAATGAATCGGAACACTGAAGCTTTCTTT.

The V gene is TRBV7-9, the J gene TRBJ2-1; tentative D call: TRBD2 (7 bases). This CDR3 region has 13 residues. Germline V gives CDR1 SEHNR, CDR2 FQNEAQ (reference sequence). Trimming removed 5 bases from V and 10 bases from J, with 15 bases in between. The CDR3 DNA reads as TGTGCCAGCAGCCCTGGGGGGGCCGGGGAGCAGTTCTTC. Protein: CASSPGGAGEQFF. Full variable domain (rest looked up from reference TRBV7-9 and TRBJ2-1): DTGVSQNPRHKITKRGQNVTFRCDPISEHNRLYWYRQTLGQGPEFLTYFQNEAQLEKSRLLSDRFSAERPKGSFSTLEIQRTEQGDSAMYLCASSPGGAGEQFFGPGTRLTVL.

This clonotype turned up a few times. The CDR3 DNA follows: TGTGCCAGCAGCCTTGGAGGGGTATACGAAAAACTGTTTTTT. This translates into CASSLGGVYEKLFF. The chain couples TRBV27 to TRBJ1-4; weak D call: TRBD1 (5 bases). The CDR3 is 14 amino acids. Trimming removed 6 bases from V and 8 bases from J, with 16 bases in between. Germline CDR1 and CDR2: MNHEY and SMNVEV (reference sequence).

Written as DNA, the CDR3 is TGTGCCAGCAGCTTAGATTTGGACAAGTCGAACACCGGGGAGCTGTTTTTT. Its protein is CASSLDLDKSNTGELFF. This sequence joins TRBV7-3 and TRBJ2-2; D possibly corresponds to TRBD1 (5 bases). The CDR3 is 17 amino acids. V lost 2 bases, J lost 0 bases, and 13 bases lay in between. Per germline, CDR1 SGHTA and CDR2 FQGTGA.

In this sample, this clonotype turned up once. The rearrangement uses TRBV7-9 and TRBJ1-3; no definite D call. The CDR3 extends over 12 amino acids. Trimming took off 7 bases at V and 2 bases at J, with 6 bases between the two ends. The germline V gene has CDR1 SEHNR and CDR2 FQNEAQ (reference sequence). DNA for the CDR3: TGTGCCAGCACCCGGACTGGAAACACCATATATTTT. It yields the protein CASTRTGNTIYF.

This chain's CDR3 is CASSPRTGREAKLFF. As DNA, the CDR3 is TGTGCCAGCTCACCCCGGACAGGGCGGGAGGCTAAACTGTTTTTT. The chain combines TRBV18 with TRBJ1-4; 8 bases match TRBD1. This CDR3 comprises 15 residues. Germline V CDR1 and CDR2: KGHSH, LQKENI. Trimming cost V 3 bases and J 11 bases; bases outside gene matches: 11.

The rearrangement uses TRBV11-2 and TRBJ1-1; a possible D gene is TRBD1 (6 bases). V dropped 0 bases and J dropped 4 bases, with 15 bases sitting between them. Germline V gene data show CDR1 as SGHAT and CDR2 as FQNNGV. The CDR3 runs to 16 residues. The CDR3 DNA reads TGTGCCAGCAGCTTAGATTGGGCGGGGGCAGGCACTGAAGCTTTCTTT. Translated: CASSLDWAGAGTEAFF.

In this sample, this clonotype turned up a few times. The chain joins TRBV6-5 to TRBJ1-4; D not certain. Trimming removed 6 bases at V and 2 bases at J, with 22 bases between. The CDR3 is 18 residues long. Germline CDR1 reads MNHEY; CDR2 reads SVGAGI. The CDR3 sequence: CASSQRAALRRTNEKLFF. The CDR3 DNA follows: TGTGCCAGCAGCCAACGGGCAGCCCTCAGGAGGACTAATGAAAAACTGTTTTTT.

This clonotype was observed a handful of times. V and J are TRBV7-7 and TRBJ1-1, with 7 nucleotides matching TRBD1. The J segment lost 3 bases and the V segment lost 5 bases, leaving 3 bases of the junction unmatched. The V gene's germline CDR1 is SSHAT and CDR2 FNYEAQ (reference sequence). The CDR3 runs to 13 residues. This CDR3 is CASSRDRDTEAFF. The CDR3 coding sequence is TGTGCCAGCAGCCGCGACAGGGACACTGAAGCTTTCTTT. Filled out from reference TRBV7-7 and TRBJ1-1, the complete variable domain reads GAGVSQSPRYKVTKRGQDVTLRCDPISSHATLYWYQQALGQGPEFLTYFNYEAQPDKSGLPSDRFSAERPEGSISTLTIQRTEQRDSAMYRCASSRDRDTEAFFGQGTRLTVV.

The sample holds many counts of this clonotype. The V and J genes are TRBV29-1 and TRBJ1-1; D ambiguous. The CDR3 sequence is 13 residues long. The germline V gene encodes CDR1 SQVTM and CDR2 ANQGSEA. V dropped 3 bases and J dropped 6 bases, with 14 bases sitting between them. CDR3 DNA: TGCAGCGTTGAGGGCCTATTTAACGCTGAAGCTTTCTTT. This gives the protein CSVEGLFNAEAFF.

V usage is TRBV7-9 and J usage is TRBJ1-1; 8 bases match TRBD1. The CDR3 sequence is 15 residues long. In germline, CDR1 is SEHNR, CDR2 FQNEAQ (reference sequence). The J segment lost 4 bases and the V segment lost 5 bases, leaving 9 bases of the junction unmatched. CDR3 region: CASSERDRGATEAFF. The CDR3 DNA reads as TGTGCCAGCAGCGAGCGCGACAGGGGAGCCACTGAAGCTTTCTTT.

This chain links TRBV4-3 with TRBJ2-1, with 8 bases aligning to TRBD1. Germline V gene data show CDR1 as LGHNA and CDR2 as YSLEER. After removal of 1 base from V and 6 bases from J, the junction contained 5 bases not matched to a gene. This CDR3 is built from 15 residues. The CDR3 is CASSQVGDRGNEQFF. The CDR3 DNA reads as TGCGCCAGCAGCCAAGTAGGTGACAGGGGCAATGAGCAGTTCTTC.

The J gene is TRBJ2-7, the V gene TRBV7-4; 7 nucleotides line up with TRBD1. V lost 7 bases, J lost 5 bases, and 11 bases stayed unmatched. The CDR3 consists of 14 residues. Germline CDR1 SGHVT, CDR2 SQSDAQ. For the CDR3, the DNA is TGTGCCAGCATTAACCTCCCCGACAGGGACGAGCAGTACGTC. Translated, it gives CASINLPDRDEQYV.

The CDR3 spells CASSSPGPYNEQFF. CDR3 bases: TGTGCCAGCAGCTCCCCGGGGCCTTACAATGAGCAGTTCTTC. V usage is TRBV7-9 and J usage is TRBJ2-1, with D perhaps matching TRBD1 or TRBD2 (5 bases each). CDR1 is SEHNR and CDR2 is FQNEAQ in the germline V gene (reference sequence). V lost 4 bases and J 4 bases, leaving 11 bases between the germline ends. This CDR3 comprises 14 residues.

The V call is TRBV7-9, the J call TRBJ2-5; D gene uncertain. This CDR3 has 16 residues. V was pared by 0 bases and J by 0 bases, with 11 bases between. Germline values: CDR1 SEHNR, CDR2 FQNEAQ (reference sequence). The CDR3 here is CASSLAHPGYQETQYF. The CDR3 bases are TGTGCCAGCAGCTTAGCGCACCCGGGCTACCAAGAGACCCAGTACTTC.

Only one count was recorded for this clonotype. One end of the junction fails to match germline, which may point to a read error. The chain has TRBV7-2 and TRBJ2-3; 7 bases are shared with TRBD2. CDR3 length: 19 residues. CDR1 SGHTA and CDR2 FQGNSA come from the germline V gene. This chain's CDR3 is CASSLVGYGGSPLVDTQFF. The DNA of the CDR3 is TGTGCCAGCAGCTTAGTCGGTTACGGGGGGTCCCCCTTGGTGGATACGCAGTTTTTT.

This rearrangement joins TRBV7-2 to TRBJ1-2; TRBD1 agrees at 8 bases. CDR1 is SGHTA, CDR2 FQGNSA, per germline. V lost 1 base and J lost 7; bases outside the gene matches: 5. This CDR3 has 14 amino acids. CDR3 in amino acids: CASSLGTGSFGYTF. In nucleotides, the CDR3 is TGTGCCAGCAGCTTAGGGACAGGGTCTTTTGGCTACACCTTC.

This clonotype was seen a handful of times. The chain has TRBV28 and TRBJ2-7; D remains unclear. CDR1 and CDR2 from the germline V gene are MDHEN and SYDVKM. Trimming stripped 5 bases from V and 3 bases from J, with 11 bases between. This CDR3 spans 13 amino acids. This CDR3 is CASSRQGLYEQYV. CDR3 nucleotides: TGTGCCAGCAGTAGGCAAGGGCTCTACGAGCAGTACGTC.

This clonotype was detected many times. The gene calls are TRBV7-2 and TRBJ1-6; weak D call: TRBD1 (5 bases). The V end lost 2 bases, the J end lost 10 bases, and 12 bases lay between the germline ends. CDR3 size: 14 residues. Germline assignment: CDR1 SGHTA and CDR2 FQGNSA. The CDR3 loop is CASSLFPRDSPLHF. The CDR3 region has the DNA TGTGCCAGCAGCTTATTCCCCAGGGACTCACCCCTCCACTTT. Complete variable domain (other parts from reference TRBV7-2 and TRBJ1-6): GAGVSQSPSNKVTEKGKDVELRCDPISGHTALYWYRQSLGQGLEFLIYFQGNSAPDKSGLPSDRFSAERTGGSVSTLTIQRTQQEDSAVYLCASSLFPRDSPLHFGNGTRLTVT.

The sample holds a few counts of this clonotype. This chain joins TRBV4-1 and TRBJ1-5; 9 nucleotides match TRBD1. CDR3 size: 17 residues. After removal of 1 base from V and 5 bases from J, the junction contained 9 bases not matched to a gene. Germline assignment: CDR1 MGHRA and CDR2 YSYEKL. CDR3 residues: CASSQVPYRGLHQPQHF. The CDR3 DNA reads as TGCGCCAGCAGCCAAGTACCTTACAGGGGGCTCCATCAGCCCCAGCATTTT.

The chain has TRBV3-1 and TRBJ1-6; the D is unclear. The germline gives CDR1 LGHDT, CDR2 YNNKEL (reference sequence). The CDR3 loop spans 13 amino acids. V was cut by 3 bases and J by 13 bases, with 13 bases left in between. The CDR3 spells CASSQRSQSPLHF. The CDR3 DNA follows: TGTGCCAGCAGCCAGAGGTCTCAGTCGCCCCTCCACTTT.

This clonotype was observed a handful of times. The chain couples TRBV11-2 to TRBJ2-2; possible D gene TRBD2, 6 bases. Trimming shortened V by 0 bases and J by 5 bases, and 10 bases separated the two germline ends. This CDR3 contains 15 residues. Germline V gene lookup returns CDR1 SGHAT and CDR2 FQNNGV. The DNA for the CDR3 is TGTGCCAGCAGCTTAGACGGGACTCTTACCGGGGAGCTGTTTTTT. Translating it yields CASSLDGTLTGELFF.

A few counts support this clonotype. CDR3: CASSFTGSPLHF. CDR3 nucleotides: TGTGCCAGCAGCTTCACAGGTTCCCCCCTCCACTTT. The chain links TRBV7-2 to TRBJ1-6, with D perhaps TRBD1 (5 bases). The ends were cut back, 3 bases at V and 13 bases at J, with 10 bases in the middle. The CDR3 is 12 residues long. Looked up from germline, CDR1 is SGHTA and CDR2 is FQGNSA.

J is TRBJ2-7 and V is TRBV4-3, with D perhaps TRBD1 (6 bases). Germline lookup yields CDR1 LGHNA and CDR2 YSLEER. Trimming removed 2 bases from V and 2 bases from J, with 31 bases in between. The CDR3 has 21 residues. CDR3 loop: CASSQSIRGSTGPAAPYEQYV. In DNA form, the CDR3 reads TGCGCCAGCAGCCAAAGCATTAGGGGGTCGACTGGTCCCGCGGCCCCCTACGAGCAGTACGTC.

The J gene is TRBJ2-1, the V gene TRBV3-1; 10 bases align to TRBD1. Per germline, CDR1 LGHDT and CDR2 YNNKEL (reference sequence). Trimming at V came to 2 bases and at J to 8 bases, leaving 15 bases not matched to a gene. The CDR3 consists of 18 residues. The CDR3 protein is CASSQSSGTGAPGYEQFF. Here the CDR3 DNA reads TGTGCCAGCAGCCAAAGCTCGGGGACAGGGGCCCCCGGGTATGAGCAGTTCTTC.

This clonotype has a handful of counts. The chain joins TRBV7-9 to TRBJ2-7; tentative D call: TRBD1 (6 bases). The CDR3 spans 13 residues. The V gene lost 5 bases and the J gene lost 7 bases, with 15 bases spanning the gap. Germline assignment: CDR1 SEHNR and CDR2 FQNEAQ (reference sequence). CDR3 in amino acids: CASSPTGREEQYV. The CDR3 nucleotides are TGTGCCAGCAGCCCCACAGGGAGAGAAGAGCAGTACGTC.

The chain is built from TRBV7-2 and TRBJ2-5; D remains unclear. V lost 7 bases and J lost 6, with 15 bases in between. Germline V lookup: CDR1 SGHTA, CDR2 FQGNSA. CDR3 length: 13 amino acids. The CDR3 DNA reads TGTGCCAGCACCCAACCAGCCTCCAAGACCCAGTACTTC. The encoded protein is CASTQPASKTQYF.